The 20 T cell receptor beta chains presented below share a single source sample, sequenced in a study of CD8 T cells in ankylosing spondylitis. Overall study findings and caveats: Seemingly characteristic of ankylosing spondylitis blood was a TCR beta motif consisting of 7 or 8 highly homologous variants.

The antigens for these receptors are not known. MiXCR, run by TCRdb on the 5' RACE reads, gives a single entry per CDR3 protein. The repertoire has approximately 400,000 distinct CDR3 sequences, roughly 18% of them found once; the top ten carry just over 1%. The specimen sequenced was blood, either unsorted or a sorted T cell fraction (not recorded which). Receptors originate from a male donor with ankylosing spondylitis.

The rearrangement joins TRBV19 to TRBJ1-5, with no clear D. With 3 bases removed from V and 6 bases from J, the gap between germline ends came to 12 bases. The CDR3 loop spans 14 amino acids. In germline, CDR1 is LNHDA, CDR2 SQIVND (reference sequence). The CDR3 loop is CASSIEGQRQPQHF. CDR3 bases: TGTGCCAGTAGTATCGAAGGGCAGCGTCAGCCCCAGCATTTT.

The chain joins TRBV6-2 or TRBV6-3 to TRBJ2-7, with TRBD2 matching 7 bases. The CDR3 is 12 amino acids. CDR1 is MNHEY, CDR2 SVGEGT, per germline. With 6 bases clipped from V and 6 bases from J, the junction kept 5 bases outside the gene matches. The CDR3 is CASSRGGAEQYF. CDR3 coding DNA: TGTGCCAGCAGCCGCGGGGGTGCCGAGCAGTACTTC.

V usage is TRBV5-1 and J usage is TRBJ1-2, with 7 nucleotides matching TRBD1. CDR1 and CDR2 (germline): SGHRS, YFSETQ. The CDR3 length is 14 residues. V lost 5 bases to trimming and J lost 4 bases; unmatched junction nucleotides: 8. CDR3 region: CASSSGQTLYGYTF. Here the CDR3 DNA reads TGCGCCAGCAGTTCGGGACAGACCCTCTATGGCTACACCTTC.

This clonotype was counted a few times. The chain combines TRBV20-1 with TRBJ1-5; D is undetermined. Germline assignment: CDR1 DFQATT and CDR2 SNEGSKA (reference sequence). The CDR3 length is 16 residues. V lost 3 bases to trimming and J lost 3 bases, with 18 bases between them. As DNA, the CDR3 is TGCAGTGCTAGGATTCCCGAACGGAGGAACAATCAGCCCCAGCATTTT. Translated: CSARIPERRNNQPQHF.

Only a few counts were recorded for this clonotype. The chain uses TRBV20-1 and TRBJ2-1, with D tentatively TRBD2 (8 bases). Germline V lookup: CDR1 DFQATT, CDR2 SNEGSKA (reference sequence). This CDR3 comprises 14 residues. V lost 6 bases and J lost 0, with 12 bases in between. The CDR3 DNA is TGCAGTGCCCGGGAGGGGGCCTCCTACAATGAGCAGTTCTTC. It codes for CSAREGASYNEQFF.

There are many counts of this clonotype. J is TRBJ2-3 and V is TRBV28; D is perhaps TRBD1 or TRBD2 (5 bases each). The CDR3 consists of 15 residues. CDR1 is MDHEN and CDR2 is SYDVKM in the germline V gene. The V gene lost 8 bases and the J gene lost 2 bases, with 17 bases spanning the gap. The CDR3 region is CASSYRGRATDTQYF. Here the CDR3 DNA reads TGTGCCAGCTCTTACCGGGGCAGGGCCACAGATACGCAGTATTTT. Drawing the rest from reference TRBV28 and TRBJ2-3, the complete variable domain is DVKVTQSSRYLVKRTGEKVFLECVQDMDHENMFWYRQDPGLGLRLIYFSYDVKMKEKGDIPEGYSVSREKKERFSLILESASTNQTSMYLCASSYRGRATDTQYFGPGTRLTVL.

J is TRBJ2-1 and V is TRBV28; 11 positions match TRBD2. V lost 6 bases and J lost 10; bases outside the gene matches: 11. The CDR3 length is 15 residues. CDR1 MDHEN and CDR2 SYDVKM come from the germline V gene. CDR3 in DNA: TGTGCCAGCAGCCCTACTAGCGGGGGCCAACGAGAGCAGTTCTTC. Translating gives CASSPTSGGQREQFF.

This chain connects TRBV28 to TRBJ2-2, with D perhaps matching TRBD1 (5 bases). This CDR3 has 13 residues. V was pared by 5 bases and J by 6 bases, with 10 bases between. The germline V gene has CDR1 MDHEN and CDR2 SYDVKM. CDR3 loop: CASSLRVPGELFF. CDR3 nucleotides: TGTGCCAGCAGTCTCAGGGTCCCCGGGGAGCTGTTTTTT.

A few counts support this clonotype. The chain couples TRBV10-3 to TRBJ1-1; 7 bases are shared with TRBD1. The CDR3 is 13 amino acids. The germline V gene has CDR1 ENHRY and CDR2 SYGVKD. V trimming: 10 bases; J trimming: 0 bases; junction bases outside the gene matches: 5. CDR3 in amino acids: CATKTGMNTEAFF. As DNA, the CDR3 is TGTGCCACCAAGACAGGGATGAACACTGAAGCTTTCTTT.

This chain uses TRBV20-1 with TRBJ2-7, with 7 bases fitting TRBD1. Germline V gives CDR1 DFQATT, CDR2 SNEGSKA (reference sequence). This CDR3 comprises 14 residues. The CDR3 DNA reads TGCAGCTCCATGAGCCGGGACAGACCCTACGAGCAGTACTTC. Residues: CSSMSRDRPYEQYF.

The chain couples TRBV20-1 to TRBJ2-1; D is unclear. The germline CDR1 and CDR2 sequences are DFQATT and SNEGSKA (reference sequence). The CDR3 sequence is 11 residues long. V lost 0 bases, J lost 8 bases, and 5 bases lay in between. DNA for the CDR3: TGCAGTGCTAGAGATGGAGATGAGCAGTTCTTC. It encodes CSARDGDEQFF.

This clonotype appeared many times. The chain joins TRBV24-1 to TRBJ2-1; D is unresolved. The CDR3 sequence is 15 residues long. Per the germline V gene, CDR1 is KGHDR and CDR2 is SFDVKD. The V gene lost 4 bases and the J gene lost 6 bases, with 15 bases spanning the gap. The DNA for the CDR3 is TGTGCCACCAGTGAGGGCCCATCCTCGGGCAATGAGCAGTTCTTC. Protein product: CATSEGPSSGNEQFF.

This clonotype was seen many times. The rearrangement links TRBV20-1 to TRBJ2-1; 8 nucleotides line up with TRBD2. V gave up 4 bases and J gave up 9 bases; unmatched junction bases: 14. The CDR3 sequence is 15 residues long. Germline CDR1 DFQATT, CDR2 SNEGSKA (reference sequence). The CDR3 spells CSAIAPGLGRGEQFF. DNA for the CDR3: TGCAGTGCTATAGCTCCGGGACTAGGTCGCGGTGAGCAGTTCTTC.

The chain couples TRBV9 to TRBJ2-2; 11 positions agree with TRBD2. The J segment lost 0 bases and the V segment lost 4 bases, leaving 8 bases of the junction unmatched. Germline V gene lookup returns CDR1 SGDLS and CDR2 YYNGEE. The CDR3 extends over 18 amino acids. The DNA of the CDR3 is TGTGCCAGCAGCCGTGGACTAGCGGGTGCCTCGAACACCGGGGAGCTGTTTTTT. This codes for CASSRGLAGASNTGELFF.

This clonotype was detected only a few times. The V gene is TRBV10-3, the J gene TRBJ2-1; tentative D call: TRBD2 (5 bases). Per germline, CDR1 ENHRY and CDR2 SYGVKD. Trimming shortened V by 0 bases and J by 7 bases, and 10 bases separated the two germline ends. This CDR3 region has 14 residues. The CDR3 region has the DNA TGTGCCATCAGTGAGTCTAGGACTGGGAATGAGCAGTTCTTC. Translated: CAISESRTGNEQFF.

This clonotype has only a few counts. The chain carries TRBV5-1 and TRBJ1-1; D may be TRBD1 (5 bases). With 7 bases removed from V and 4 bases from J, the gap between germline ends came to 14 bases. Germline V CDR1 and CDR2: SGHRS, YFSETQ. This CDR3 contains 13 residues. The CDR3 DNA reads TGCGCCAGCTCCACGGGGGGAGGCACTGAAGCTTTCTTT. The encoded protein is CASSTGGGTEAFF.

CDR3 DNA: TGCGCCAGCAGTACCGGACAGGGCCGGTTGACGAACACTGAAGCTTTCTTT. Translating it yields CASSTGQGRLTNTEAFF. The chain has TRBV10-1 and TRBJ1-1; 8 positions agree with TRBD1. CDR3 length: 17 amino acids. Per germline, CDR1 WNHNN and CDR2 SYGVQD (reference sequence). Trimming took 5 bases from V and 1 from J; bases not matched to a gene: 12.

This clonotype has just a few counts. The genes are TRBV15 and TRBJ1-4, with TRBD1 as a possible D gene (5 bases). Germline V gene lookup returns CDR1 LNHNV and CDR2 YYDKDF (reference sequence). Trimming removed 2 bases at V and 10 bases at J, with 17 bases between. CDR3 length: 15 residues. The CDR3 sequence: CATSRTDSLGGKLFF. The CDR3 nucleotides are TGTGCCACCAGCAGAACGGACTCACTGGGGGGAAAACTGTTTTTT.

In its sample, this clonotype was seen a few times. V usage is TRBV5-8 and J usage is TRBJ1-5; maybe TRBD1 (6 bases). The V end lost 7 bases, the J end lost 0 bases, and 14 bases lay between the germline ends. The CDR3 spans 15 residues. CDR1 and CDR2 (germline): SGHTS, YDEGEE. The CDR3 region has the DNA TGTGCCAGCTTACAGGGATTTTATAGCAATCAGCCCCAGCATTTT. Translated, it gives CASLQGFYSNQPQHF.

This clonotype was seen a few times. The chain carries TRBV12-3 or TRBV12-4 and TRBJ2-1; 7 bases map to TRBD2. This CDR3 spans 15 amino acids. J lost 4 bases, V lost 4 bases, and 7 bases had no gene match. CDR3 sequence reads: CASSWAGVVYNEQFF. The CDR3, as DNA: TGTGCCAGCAGTTGGGCGGGGGTGGTTTACAATGAGCAGTTCTTC.